This T cell receptor beta chain was identified during a study of immune heterogeneity within non-small cell lung tumors. Overall study context: Squamous cell carcinomas accounted for a few of the tumors, non-squamous carcinomas for around 9, and 1 was not otherwise specified. General study points: Identical dominant CDR3 beta clonotypes spanned tumor sites within a patient, beside site-unique high-frequency clones. Clonality of local T cells correlated moderately but significantly with local tumor mutational burden (R 0.3 to 0.4).

TCR beta CDR3 amplification used multiplex PCR with 32 V and 13 J primers. MiXCR, applied by TCRdb to the multiplex PCR reads, yields one record per CDR3 protein. This repertoire shows over 1,000 distinct CDR3 sequences, roughly a third found once; its top ten account for approximately 39%. The template consisted of bulk tumor genomic DNA, with 600 ng used per sample. Collection of several biopsies per primary tumor, spaced far apart, took place during surgery. Patients had untreated, newly diagnosed non-small cell lung cancer and underwent curative surgery. This clonotype was counted between two and nine times. The target antigen is unknown. The origin of this receptor is a man aged 55 to 70 with non-small cell lung cancer. The sequenced sample consisted of lung tumor tissue.

The DNA for the CDR3 is TGTGCCAGCAGCCAAGGGACTAGCGGGAGTTACGAGCAGTACTTC. Its translation: CASSQGTSGSYEQYF. The chain recombines TRBV3-1 with TRBJ2-7; 13 positions match TRBD2. Germline V gives CDR1 LGHDT, CDR2 YNNKEL (reference sequence). V shed 1 base and J 4 bases; nucleotides not matched to a gene: 1. The CDR3 length is 15 residues.